What follows are 6 T cell receptor beta chains derived from one specimen sequenced in a study of blood T cells in healthy people across ages. Next came a second PCR, run for roughly 6 to 11 cycles, which used a sample-barcoded 5' primer along with a J-beta primer mix. A single record per CDR3 protein comes from TCRdb applying MiXCR to the 5' RACE reads. This table holds around 1,800,000 distinct CDR3 sequences, 30% to 40% found once. Sequencing was performed on blood. Receptors were obtained from a human donor in good health.

CDR3 nucleotides: TGTGCCATCAGTAGGACAGAAGAGACCCAGTACTTC. It yields the protein CAISRTEETQYF. The V gene is TRBV10-3, the J gene TRBJ2-5; D may be TRBD1 (6 bases). This CDR3 contains 12 residues. V lost 5 bases and J 3 bases, leaving 7 bases between the germline ends. Looked up from germline, CDR1 is ENHRY and CDR2 is SYGVKD.

In this sample, this clonotype turned up a few times. The chain uses TRBV12-3 or TRBV12-4 and TRBJ1-2; D is unresolved. The CDR3 runs to 13 residues. Trimming took 7 bases from V and 2 from J, leaving 11 bases between them. For the CDR3, the DNA is TGTGCCAGCAATTCCGGGTTCAACTATGGCTACACCTTC. Encoded protein: CASNSGFNYGYTF.

V gene TRBV6-4 combines with J gene TRBJ1-2; a weak D match, TRBD1 (5 bases). The length of the CDR3 is 12 residues. CDR1 is MRHNA, CDR2 SNTAGT, per germline. CDR3 amino acids: CARYWDGKGYTF. The CDR3 DNA is TGTGCTAGGTACTGGGACGGAAAAGGCTACACCTTC.

This chain links TRBV12-3 or TRBV12-4 with TRBJ2-7, with TRBD1 identical over 7 bases. The CDR3 contains 15 residues. V lost 6 bases, J lost 2 bases, and 10 bases stayed unmatched. CDR3 protein: CASRKSRDSTYEQYF. CDR3 sequence (DNA): TGTGCCAGCAGAAAAAGCCGGGACAGTACCTACGAGCAGTACTTC.

This clonotype was seen more than once but under ten times. The chain employs TRBV6-2 or TRBV6-3 and TRBJ2-5, with 7 bases lining up with TRBD2. The CDR3 contains 15 residues. CDR1 MNHEY and CDR2 SVGEGT come from the germline V gene. The V gene end was trimmed by 3 bases and the J gene end by 4 bases; junction bases not matched to a gene: 8. CDR3 sequence reads: CASSYVAGSGETQYF. The DNA of the CDR3 is TGTGCCAGCAGTTATGTAGCGGGCTCAGGAGAGACCCAGTACTTC.

V is TRBV6-1 and J is TRBJ2-1; tentatively, D is TRBD1 or TRBD2 (6 bases each). Trimming left V 11 bases short and J 3 bases short, with 17 bases between. Germline V gene lookup returns CDR1 MNHNS and CDR2 SASEGT. This CDR3 is built from 14 residues. The CDR3 loop is CAVRNRDFYNEQFF. The CDR3 DNA follows: TGTGCCGTCCGGAACAGGGACTTCTACAATGAGCAGTTCTTC.